Sequencing of this TCR beta chain was carried out in a study of blood T cell repertoires in COVID-19. Looking at the study overall: PBMCs, B-cell-depleted T cells, or T cells provided the cDNA or gDNA that made up the material.

The V gene end was trimmed by 1 base and the J gene end by 4 bases; junction bases not matched to a gene: 8. Germline V gives CDR1 SGHVS, CDR2 FNYEAQ. The CDR3 length is 17 residues. Using immunoSEQ multiplex PCR, the repertoire was profiled, and TCRdb retains in-frame clones only, with some absent. The data show about 130,000 clones, roughly three quarters seen once. The V call is TRBV7-6, the J call TRBJ1-2; 11 bases map to TRBD1. The sample comprised peripheral blood. This clonotype was sampled from a woman aged 70-85 years with acute or convalescent COVID-19. The CDR3 sequence: CASSLEAGTGGIYGYTF. The CDR3 region has the DNA TGTGCCAGCAGCTTAGAGGCCGGGACAGGGGGAATCTATGGCTACACCTTC.